This T cell receptor beta chain is from a study of beta chain features in type 1 diabetes. The wider study: Over all samples combined, about 99,000,000 sorted cells were examined.

Study-level results: Researchers report that Type 1 diabetes patients had moderately but significantly shorter TCRB CDR3s across all four CD4+ subsets.

This clone appeared a few times. Its target is not known. Expressed TCRB transcripts were sequenced because the entire RNA isolate underwent reverse transcription. Some clones are missing from TCRdb's copy, which holds only in-frame ones; the method was immunoSEQ multiplex PCR. The sample has about 650,000 clones; roughly 12% are singletons. This CDR3 region has 16 residues. Unmatched junction bases numbered 7, after V lost 2 bases and J lost 3 bases. CDR1 is GTSNPN and CDR2 is SVGIG in the germline V gene (reference sequence). Material for sequencing was naive CD4+ T cells from blood. The receptor's source is a man aged 30 to 39 with type 1 diabetes. The gene calls are TRBV30 and TRBJ2-3, with 11 bases that match TRBD1. The CDR3 reads CAWSPPGQGVTDTQYF. The DNA for the CDR3 is TGTGCCTGGAGTCCTCCGGGACAGGGGGTGACAGATACGCAGTATTTT.